This entry lists 15 T cell receptor beta chains sequenced from one sample in a study of regulatory T cells in long-lasting Graves disease. Noted time point: newly diagnosed GD, antithyroid drugs for less than 3 months. PBMCs were the source of the RNA used for TCR sequencing. Assembly of TCR beta libraries relied on iRepertoire HTBI primers together with Arm-PCR of CDR3 regions. One entry per CDR3 protein results from TCRdb running MiXCR on the multiplex PCR reads. The data contain some 450,000 distinct CDR3 sequences, approximately 16% of them singletons. This sample also appeared in a second study, on T cells in Graves' hyperthyroidism and ophthalmopathy.

The specimen was peripheral blood mononuclear cells (PBMCs), collected at new diagnosis, from a patient treated with antithyroid drugs. The receptors derive from a woman aged 25 to 39 with Graves disease.

This clonotype was counted many times. J is TRBJ2-1 and V is TRBV20-1, with D perhaps matching TRBD1 or TRBD2 (5 bases each). In germline, CDR1 is DFQATT, CDR2 SNEGSKA (reference sequence). Trimming pared 2 bases from V and 8 bases from J, leaving 19 bases between. The CDR3 contains 15 residues. CDR3 bases: TGCAGTGCTAGACCTTCAGGGCTAGCTCTGGATGAGCAGTTCTTC. Protein: CSARPSGLALDEQFF.

This clonotype has a count of ten or more. The rearrangement uses TRBV29-1 and TRBJ2-2; TRBD2 is a possible D gene (6 bases). The length of the CDR3 is 13 residues. In germline, CDR1 is SQVTM, CDR2 ANQGSEA. V shed 3 bases and J shed 5 bases, with 10 bases lying between them. CDR3 sequence (DNA): TGCAGCGTTGACATGCGGGGAACCGGGGAGCTGTTTTTT. Residues: CSVDMRGTGELFF.

Remarks on this clonotype: A much more abundant neighbour one base away suggests this may be a read error. The chain combines TRBV30 with TRBJ2-7; D tentatively fits TRBD1 or TRBD2 (6 bases each). Trimming shortened V by 3 bases and J by 1 base, and 13 bases separated the two germline ends. CDR3 length equals 14 residues. Germline CDR1 GTSNPN, CDR2 SVGIG (reference sequence). The CDR3 DNA sequence: TGTGCCTGGAGAGGGGGGAGAGGGTCCTACGAGCAGTACTTC. It specifies CAWRGGRGSYEQYF.

With regard to this clonotype: A read error is possible here, since a much larger clone lies one base away. The chain uses TRBV28 and TRBJ1-4; a weak D match, TRBD1 (5 bases). V lost 6 bases, J lost 8 bases, and 16 bases lay in between. CDR1 and CDR2 from the germline V gene are MDHEN and SYDVKM. The CDR3 extends over 14 amino acids. The CDR3: CASRSQGGTEKLFF. In DNA form, the CDR3 reads TGTGCCAGCAGGTCCCAGGGAGGGACCGAAAAACTGTTTTTT.

This clonotype was counted a few times. The J gene is TRBJ1-2, the V gene TRBV9, with D tentatively TRBD1 (6 bases). The CDR3 runs 13 residues. V was trimmed by 5 bases and J by 7 bases, leaving 15 bases between them. Germline assignment: CDR1 SGDLS and CDR2 YYNGEE. The CDR3 region has the DNA TGTGCCAGCAGTGATTTACAGGGAGCTGGCTACACCTTC. It encodes CASSDLQGAGYTF.

This clonotype was seen a few times. This may stem from a read error, because a much larger clone lies one nucleotide away. The J gene is TRBJ2-5, the V gene TRBV11-2, with a possible D match to TRBD1 (6 bases). TRBJ2-1 explains the end of the DNA better; the J call may be wrong. This CDR3 is 13 amino acids long. Germline V gives CDR1 SGHAT, CDR2 FQNNGV. Here the CDR3 DNA reads TGTGCCAGCACCGTTACAGGGTGCAATGAGCAGTTCTTC. It specifies CASTVTGCNEQFF.

This clonotype was counted a few times. The genes are TRBV25-1 and TRBJ2-5, with 9 bases fitting TRBD1. The CDR3 length is 15 residues. The J segment lost 4 bases and the V segment lost 4 bases, leaving 7 bases of the junction unmatched. Germline V gene sequence: CDR1 MGHDK, CDR2 SYGVNS. CDR3: CASSGLQGARETQYF. The CDR3 region has the DNA TGTGCCAGCAGTGGCTTACAGGGGGCGCGAGAGACCCAGTACTTC.

This clonotype came up a few times. The chain couples TRBV5-6 to TRBJ2-7; a possible D gene is TRBD1 (5 bases). Germline V gene sequence: CDR1 SGHDT, CDR2 YYEEEE. The V and J ends lost 0 bases and 9 bases respectively, with 19 bases between them. This CDR3 is 15 amino acids long. Here the CDR3 reads CASSLEAGMGSGQYF. For the CDR3, the DNA is TGTGCCAGCAGCTTGGAGGCAGGGATGGGGTCAGGGCAGTACTTC. The full variable domain, rest sourced from reference TRBV5-6 and TRBJ2-7, is DAGVTQSPTHLIKTRGQQVTLRCSPKSGHDTVSWYQQALGQGPQFIFQYYEEEERQRGNFPDRFSGHQFPNYSSELNVNALLLGDSALYLCASSLEAGMGSGQYFGPGTRLTVT.

This clonotype was observed many times. The V call is TRBV7-9, the J call TRBJ2-3, with TRBD2 matching over 10 bases. The CDR3 extends over 16 amino acids. The germline CDR1 and CDR2 sequences are SEHNR and FQNEAQ (reference sequence). The junction had 10 bases not matched to a gene; V was cut back by 4 bases and J by 6 bases. The CDR3 coding sequence is TGTGCCAGCAGCTCCCTAGCGGGGGAAAAATTCGATACGCAGTATTTT. This sequence encodes CASSSLAGEKFDTQYF.

This clonotype was seen many times. This chain joins TRBV3-1 and TRBJ2-7; 12 bases line up with TRBD2. The CDR3 extends over 18 amino acids. The germline gives CDR1 LGHDT, CDR2 YNNKEL (reference sequence). Unmatched junction bases numbered 12, after V lost 0 bases and J lost 6 bases. The CDR3 here is CASSQDVMTSGSIGEQYF. The CDR3 DNA is TGTGCCAGCAGCCAAGATGTGATGACTAGCGGGAGTATTGGCGAGCAGTACTTC.

This clonotype has only a few counts. The chain recombines TRBV28 with TRBJ1-3; 8 bases align to TRBD1. Germline CDR1 MDHEN, CDR2 SYDVKM. The length of the CDR3 is 16 residues. Unmatched junction bases numbered 7, after V lost 6 bases and J lost 0 bases. The CDR3 DNA reads TGTGCCAGCAGACGGACAGGGAGAAGCTCTGGAAACACCATATATTTT. Amino acid sequence: CASRRTGRSSGNTIYF.

The V call is TRBV19, the J call TRBJ1-2, with 9 positions matching TRBD1. This CDR3 has 13 amino acids. CDR1 is LNHDA and CDR2 is SQIVND in the germline V gene (reference sequence). Losses at the gene ends were 5 bases for V and 7 bases for J; bases not matched to a gene: 5. The CDR3 reads CASSPGTGFGYTF. The CDR3 DNA reads TGTGCCAGTAGTCCGGGGACAGGGTTTGGCTACACCTTC. Supplemented by reference TRBV19 and TRBJ1-2, the full variable domain reads DGGITQSPKYLFRKEGQNVTLSCEQNLNHDAMYWYRQDPGQGLRLIYYSQIVNDFQKGDIAEGYSVSREKKESFPLTVTSAQKNPTAFYLCASSPGTGFGYTFGSGTRLTVV.

The gene calls are TRBV18 and TRBJ2-2, with D maybe TRBD2 (5 bases). Germline CDR1 is KGHSH and CDR2 is LQKENI. This CDR3 spans 14 amino acids. V lost 6 bases, J lost 6 bases, and 14 bases lay in between. Written as DNA, the CDR3 is TGTGCCAGCTCGGGTCTCGCGAGGGCCGGGGAGCTGTTTTTT. Translated: CASSGLARAGELFF.

As for this clonotype: It is likely a read error: a sequence one base away is far more abundant. V and J are TRBV11-3 and TRBJ2-5; TRBD2 agrees at 14 bases. CDR1 and CDR2 (germline): SGHNT, YENEEA. V trimming: 7 bases; J trimming: 6 bases; junction bases outside the gene matches: 7. The CDR3 is made up of 15 amino acids. CDR3 region: CASMGLAGVTKTQYF. CDR3 coding DNA: TGTGCCAGCATGGGACTAGCGGGAGTTACGAAGACCCAGTACTTC.

This chain connects TRBV9 to TRBJ2-5, with D possibly being TRBD2 (6 bases). Germline assignment: CDR1 SGDLS and CDR2 YYNGEE. Trimming removed 3 bases at V and 5 bases at J, with 14 bases between. There are 14 residues in the CDR3. The DNA for the CDR3 is TGTGCCAGCAGCGCAGGCGGGATAAGTGAGACCCAGTACTTC. It yields the protein CASSAGGISETQYF.